The 24 T cell receptor beta chains reported below all come from one sample, sequenced in a study of OX40 agonist ivuxolimab in advanced cancers. Data came from immunoSEQ multiplex PCR; TCRdb stores just in-frame clones and leaves some out. In the table there are more than 45,000 clones, approximately 91% of which are singletons. The source was CD4+ or CD8+ T cells sorted from blood, collected in a trial of the OX40 agonist ivuxolimab. These receptors were collected from an adult with an advanced solid tumor such as melanoma, head and neck, liver or kidney cancer.

The chain couples TRBV7-6 to TRBJ2-3, with TRBD2 identical over 8 bases. The ends lost 4 bases at V and 3 bases at J; junction bases unmatched: 9. The CDR3 is 16 residues long. Germline V CDR1 and CDR2: SGHVS, FNYEAQ. This CDR3 reads CASSSSRVAGTDTQYF. CDR3 nucleotide sequence: TGTGCCAGCAGCTCCAGTCGGGTAGCGGGAACAGATACGCAGTATTTT. Complete variable domain (other parts from reference TRBV7-6 and TRBJ2-3): GAGVSQSPRYKVTKRGQDVALRCDPISGHVSLYWYRQALGQGPEFLTYFNYEAQQDKSGLPNDRFSAERPEGSISTLTIQRTEQRDSAMYRCASSSSRVAGTDTQYFGPGTRLTVL.

The chain is built from TRBV19 and TRBJ1-5; the match to TRBD1 covers 12 bases. CDR1 and CDR2 (germline): LNHDA, SQIVND (reference sequence). Losses at the gene ends were 5 bases for V and 5 bases for J; bases not matched to a gene: 1. This CDR3 is 14 amino acids long. The CDR3 sequence: CASSGTGGHQPQHF. The CDR3, as DNA: TGTGCCAGTAGTGGGACAGGGGGCCATCAGCCCCAGCATTTT.

The CDR3 DNA is TGTGCCACACGGGGGAGCTCCTACGAGCAGTACTTC. Translation gives CATRGSSYEQYF. V is TRBV28 and J is TRBJ2-7, with a tentative D call TRBD2 (6 bases). Per the germline V gene, CDR1 is MDHEN and CDR2 is SYDVKM. V lost 10 bases to trimming and J lost 0 bases, with 10 bases between them. The CDR3 extends over 12 amino acids.

This sequence joins TRBV14 and TRBJ1-4, with a weak D call TRBD1 (6 bases). CDR1 is SGHDN and CDR2 is FVKESK in the germline V gene. The CDR3 sequence is 15 residues long. The V and J ends lost 6 bases and 2 bases respectively, with 13 bases between them. As DNA, the CDR3 is TGTGCCAGCAGTCAACTTACAGGGACTAATGAAAAACTGTTTTTT. Its protein is CASSQLTGTNEKLFF.

CDR3 loop: CASCEGTSYEQYF. As DNA, the CDR3 is TGCGCCAGCTGCGAGGGAACTTCCTACGAGCAGTACTTC. J is TRBJ2-7 and V is TRBV5-1; a weak D match, TRBD2 (5 bases). Germline V gene sequence: CDR1 SGHRS, CDR2 YFSETQ. Trimming removed 7 bases from V and 1 base from J, with 12 bases in between. The CDR3 has 13 amino acids.

V usage is TRBV10-3 and J usage is TRBJ1-2; D may be TRBD1 (6 bases). This CDR3 has 13 amino acids. Trimming took off 3 bases at V and 7 bases at J, with 12 bases between the two ends. CDR1 and CDR2 (germline): ENHRY, SYGVKD. In nucleotides, the CDR3 is TGTGCCATCAGTGATTCAGGGGTTGGTGGCTACACCTTC. Its translation is CAISDSGVGGYTF.

The sample holds a few counts of this clone. The CDR3: CASSFGDYEQYF. The DNA for the CDR3 is TGTGCCAGCAGCTTTGGGGATTACGAGCAGTACTTC. The chain couples TRBV5-6 to TRBJ2-7; no firm D call. V dropped 2 bases and J dropped 4 bases, with 7 bases sitting between them. Germline lookup yields CDR1 SGHDT and CDR2 YYEEEE. The CDR3 length is 12 residues.

The chain employs TRBV6-9 and TRBJ1-4; a possible D gene is TRBD1 (5 bases). Germline V CDR1 and CDR2: MNHGY, SVAAGI. V shed 4 bases and J shed 7 bases, with 16 bases lying between them. CDR3 length: 15 amino acids. Here the CDR3 reads CASSSSRARGEKLFF. The CDR3, as DNA: TGTGCCAGCAGTTCTTCCAGGGCCCGGGGTGAAAAACTGTTTTTT.

The rearrangement uses TRBV19 and TRBJ2-7, with 7 bases identical to TRBD1. J was trimmed by 1 base and V by 3 bases; bases with no gene match: 6. The CDR3 runs to 15 residues. In germline, CDR1 is LNHDA, CDR2 SQIVND (reference sequence). Here the CDR3 reads CASSIPGTVSYEQYF. Written as DNA, the CDR3 is TGTGCCAGTAGTATCCCCGGGACAGTGTCCTACGAGCAGTACTTC.

This chain connects TRBV5-4 to TRBJ2-6, with a possible D match to TRBD1 (6 bases). The CDR3 covers 16 residues. V was shortened by 6 bases and J by 0 bases, with 13 bases between the two germline ends. Per germline, CDR1 SGHNT and CDR2 YYREEE (reference sequence). The CDR3 loop reads CASTLRGFSGANVLTF. In DNA form, the CDR3 reads TGTGCCAGCACCCTAAGGGGGTTCTCTGGGGCCAACGTCCTGACTTTC.

The chain carries TRBV21-1 and TRBJ2-6; the DNA was not compared with TRBD2, the D call given in the table. TRBV21-1 is marked as a pseudogene. The CDR3 sequence is 17 residues long. The CDR3 loop reads CASSKVGGRSGANVLTF. CDR3 bases: TGTGCCAGCAGCAAAGTGGGAGGGCGCTCTGGGGCCAACGTCCTGACTTTC.

The genes are TRBV12-5 and TRBJ2-5; TRBD2 agrees at 12 bases. The germline V gene encodes CDR1 LGHNT and CDR2 FRNRAP. This CDR3 has 16 residues. Trimming cost V 7 bases and J 1 base; bases outside gene matches: 7. In DNA form, the CDR3 reads TGTGCTAGTGCCCCGCCGGGACTAGCGGGCCAAGAGACCCAGTACTTC. Amino acids: CASAPPGLAGQETQYF.

The chain is built from TRBV30 and TRBJ1-2; D is possibly TRBD1 (6 bases). The CDR3 length is 14 residues. Germline-derived CDR1 and CDR2 are GTSNPN and SVGIG (reference sequence). V was trimmed by 1 base and J by 0 bases, leaving 9 bases between them. The CDR3 nucleotides are TGTGCCTGGAGTGGGACAGATACTAACTATGGCTACACCTTC. Encoded protein: CAWSGTDTNYGYTF. The full variable domain, rest sourced from reference TRBV30 and TRBJ1-2, is SQTIHQWPATLVQPVGSPLSLECTVEGTSNPNLYWYRQAAGRGLQLLFYSVGIGQISSEVPQNLSASRPQDRQFILSSKKLLLSDSGFYLCAWSGTDTNYGYTFGSGTRLTVV.

The chain uses TRBV19 and TRBJ2-3; D gene ambiguous. Germline-derived CDR1 and CDR2 are LNHDA and SQIVND (reference sequence). V was cut by 3 bases and J by 0 bases, with 10 bases left in between. This CDR3 has 15 amino acids. The CDR3 here is CASSMWRYSTDTQYF. The CDR3 nucleotides are TGTGCCAGTAGTATGTGGCGGTATAGCACAGATACGCAGTATTTT.

V and J are TRBV18 and TRBJ1-1; D possibly corresponds to TRBD1 (6 bases). V lost 2 bases, J lost 0 bases, and 13 bases lay in between. This CDR3 spans 16 amino acids. Germline CDR1 KGHSH, CDR2 LQKENI. The CDR3 reads CASSPNAQGMNTEAFF. In nucleotides, the CDR3 is TGTGCCAGCTCACCAAACGCCCAGGGGATGAACACTGAAGCTTTCTTT. Combining the CDR3 with reference TRBV18 and TRBJ1-1 gives the whole variable domain NAGVMQNPRHLVRRRGQEARLRCSPMKGHSHVYWYRQLPEEGLKFMVYLQKENIIDESGMPKERFSAEFPKEGPSILRIQQVVRGDSAAYFCASSPNAQGMNTEAFFGQGTRLTVV.

The sample holds one count of this clone. This chain joins TRBV27 and TRBJ2-2, with 9 bases fitting TRBD1. The CDR3 runs to 16 residues. Trimming took 0 bases from V and 6 from J; bases not matched to a gene: 5. Germline-derived CDR1 and CDR2 are MNHEY and SMNVEV (reference sequence). CDR3 in DNA: TGTGCCAGCAGTTTATCTACAGGGGGCCTGGCCGGGGAGCTGTTTTTT. This codes for CASSLSTGGLAGELFF.

The chain combines TRBV25-1 with TRBJ1-1; D gene ambiguous. The CDR3 runs 13 residues. CDR1 and CDR2 (germline): MGHDK, SYGVNS. Trimming left V 6 bases short and J 1 base short, with 9 bases between. The CDR3 loop is CASRTDGNTEAFF. The CDR3 DNA is TGTGCCAGCAGGACTGACGGGAACACTGAAGCTTTCTTT.

The chain recombines TRBV6-5 with TRBJ2-5; the match to TRBD2 covers 9 bases. V trimming: 6 bases; J trimming: 5 bases; junction bases outside the gene matches: 7. Germline V gene data show CDR1 as MNHEY and CDR2 as SVGAGI. CDR3 length: 14 residues. CDR3 bases: TGTGCCAGCAGCCAGACTAGCGGCCGGGAGACCCAGTACTTC. Protein sequence: CASSQTSGRETQYF.

The chain uses TRBV28 and TRBJ2-6, with no clear D. Looked up from germline, CDR1 is MDHEN and CDR2 is SYDVKM. Trimming removed 2 bases at V and 2 bases at J, with 7 bases between. This CDR3 contains 15 residues. CDR3 DNA: TGTGCCAGCAGTTTAAAGTCTGCTGGGGCCAACGTCCTGACTTTC. Protein sequence: CASSLKSAGANVLTF.

The CDR3 reads CASSYGTGLNQPQHF. As DNA, the CDR3 is TGTGCCAGCAGCTACGGGACAGGCCTCAATCAGCCCCAGCATTTT. The rearrangement uses TRBV7-6 and TRBJ1-5; 8 bases map to TRBD1. The CDR3 is 15 amino acids. Germline trimming cut 4 bases from V and 3 bases from J; bases unmatched to any gene: 5. Germline CDR1 and CDR2: SGHVS and FNYEAQ. The full variable domain, in which reference TRBV7-6 and TRBJ1-5 provide the parts outside the CDR3, is GAGVSQSPRYKVTKRGQDVALRCDPISGHVSLYWYRQALGQGPEFLTYFNYEAQQDKSGLPNDRFSAERPEGSISTLTIQRTEQRDSAMYRCASSYGTGLNQPQHFGDGTRLSIL.

V and J are TRBV19 and TRBJ2-5; 14 positions agree with TRBD2. The germline V gene has CDR1 LNHDA and CDR2 SQIVND (reference sequence). CDR3 length equals 16 residues. The J segment lost 4 bases and the V segment lost 4 bases, leaving 5 bases of the junction unmatched. This chain's CDR3 is CASSKLGTSGRETQYF. CDR3 nucleotide sequence: TGTGCCAGTAGTAAATTAGGGACTAGCGGGAGAGAGACCCAGTACTTC.

This rearrangement joins TRBV29-1 to TRBJ1-4; D not resolved. V shed 7 bases and J shed 8 bases, with 14 bases lying between them. The V gene's germline CDR1 is SQVTM and CDR2 ANQGSEA. The CDR3 extends over 12 amino acids. The DNA for the CDR3 is TGCAGCGCCGCCAGGTCGCGGGAAAAACTGTTTTTT. Translation gives CSAARSREKLFF.

V usage is TRBV28 and J usage is TRBJ1-1; 9 bases map to TRBD1. Trimming removed 4 bases from V and 2 bases from J; junction bases left unmatched: 5. The CDR3 covers 15 residues. From germline, CDR1 is MDHEN and CDR2 SYDVKM. The CDR3 reads CASSSQGAENTEAFF. Written as DNA, the CDR3 is TGTGCCAGCAGTTCACAGGGGGCGGAAAACACTGAAGCTTTCTTT.

CDR3 coding DNA: TGTGCCAGCAGCCCCGGACTAGCGGGCCCTGGGGAGACCCAGTACTTC. Translation gives CASSPGLAGPGETQYF. The rearrangement links TRBV9 to TRBJ2-5; 11 bases agree with TRBD2. J was trimmed by 5 bases and V by 4 bases; bases with no gene match: 10. The length of the CDR3 is 16 residues. CDR1 and CDR2 (germline): SGDLS, YYNGEE.